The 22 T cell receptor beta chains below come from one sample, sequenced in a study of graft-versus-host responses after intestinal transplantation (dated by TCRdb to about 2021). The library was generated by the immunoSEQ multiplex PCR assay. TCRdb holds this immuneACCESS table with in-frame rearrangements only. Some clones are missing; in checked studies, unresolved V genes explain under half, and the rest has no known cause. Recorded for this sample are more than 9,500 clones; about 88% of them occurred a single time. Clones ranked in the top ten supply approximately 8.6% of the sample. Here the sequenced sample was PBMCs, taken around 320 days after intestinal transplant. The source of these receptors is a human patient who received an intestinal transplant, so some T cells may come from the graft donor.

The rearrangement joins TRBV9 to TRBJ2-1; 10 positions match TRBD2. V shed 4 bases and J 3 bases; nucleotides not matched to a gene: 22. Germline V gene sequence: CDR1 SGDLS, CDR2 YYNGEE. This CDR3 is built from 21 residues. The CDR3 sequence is CASSQTLQGLAGAGIYNEQFF. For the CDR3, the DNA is TGTGCCAGCAGCCAAACCCTACAGGGCCTAGCGGGAGCAGGGATCTACAATGAGCAGTTCTTC.

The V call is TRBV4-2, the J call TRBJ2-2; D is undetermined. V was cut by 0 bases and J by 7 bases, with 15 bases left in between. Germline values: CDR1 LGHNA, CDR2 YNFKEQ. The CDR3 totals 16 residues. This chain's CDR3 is CASSQEGISPFGELFF. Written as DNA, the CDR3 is TGTGCCAGCAGCCAAGAAGGGATATCTCCGTTCGGGGAGCTGTTTTTT.

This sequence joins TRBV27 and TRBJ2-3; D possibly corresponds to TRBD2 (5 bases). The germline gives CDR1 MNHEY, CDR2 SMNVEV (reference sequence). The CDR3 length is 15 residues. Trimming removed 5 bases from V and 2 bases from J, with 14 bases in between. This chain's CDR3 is CASSPLSGNTDTQYF. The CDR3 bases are TGTGCCAGCAGTCCCCTATCGGGGAACACAGATACGCAGTATTTT.

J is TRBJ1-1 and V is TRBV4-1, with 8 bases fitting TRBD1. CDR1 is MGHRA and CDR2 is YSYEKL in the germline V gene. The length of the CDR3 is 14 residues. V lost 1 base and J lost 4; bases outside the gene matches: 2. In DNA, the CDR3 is TGCGCCAGCAGCCAAGTGACAGGGGCCACTGAAGCTTTCTTT. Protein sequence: CASSQVTGATEAFF.

The CDR3 region has the DNA TGTGCCAGCAGTGAAACCTGGACTAGCGGGAGCCAAGAGACCCAGTACTTC. Protein product: CASSETWTSGSQETQYF. V and J are TRBV6-1 and TRBJ2-5, with TRBD2 matching over 13 bases. Germline V CDR1 and CDR2: MNHNS, SASEGT. CDR3 size: 17 residues. V shed 2 bases, J shed 1 base, and the junction held 4 bases outside the gene matches.

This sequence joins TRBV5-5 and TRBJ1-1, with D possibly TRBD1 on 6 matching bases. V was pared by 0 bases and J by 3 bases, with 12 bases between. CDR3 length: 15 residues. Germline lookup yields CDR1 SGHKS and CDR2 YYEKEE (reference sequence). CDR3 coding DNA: TGTGCCAGCAGCTTGGGTGACAGGAGGGACACTGAAGCTTTCTTT. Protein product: CASSLGDRRDTEAFF.

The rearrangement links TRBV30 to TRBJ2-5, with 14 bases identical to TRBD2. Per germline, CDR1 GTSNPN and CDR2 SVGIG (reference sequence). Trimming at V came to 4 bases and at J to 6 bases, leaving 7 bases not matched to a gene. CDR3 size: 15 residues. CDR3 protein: CAWTGTSGSGKTQYF. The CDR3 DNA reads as TGTGCCTGGACCGGGACTAGCGGGAGTGGGAAGACCCAGTACTTC.

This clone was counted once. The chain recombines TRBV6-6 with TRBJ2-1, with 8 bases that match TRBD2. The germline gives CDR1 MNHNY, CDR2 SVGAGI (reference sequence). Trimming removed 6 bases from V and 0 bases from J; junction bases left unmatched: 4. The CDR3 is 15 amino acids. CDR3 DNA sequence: TGTGCCAGCAGGTCCGGGACTAGCTCCTACAATGAGCAGTTCTTC. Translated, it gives CASRSGTSSYNEQFF.

The CDR3 nucleotides are TGCGCCAGCAGCTTGACGGGGCGGCGGGCCTGGGCTAACACCGGGGAGCTGTTTTTT. Protein sequence: CASSLTGRRAWANTGELFF. The rearrangement uses TRBV5-1 and TRBJ2-2; either TRBD1 or TRBD2 may fit D (5 bases each). This CDR3 is built from 19 residues. Germline loops: CDR1 SGHRS, CDR2 YFSETQ. V gave up 1 base and J gave up 2 bases, with 21 bases separating them.

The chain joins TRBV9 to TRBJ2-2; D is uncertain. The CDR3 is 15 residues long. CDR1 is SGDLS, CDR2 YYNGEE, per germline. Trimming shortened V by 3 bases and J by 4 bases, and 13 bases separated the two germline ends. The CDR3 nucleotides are TGTGCCAGCAGCGCAGCTAGAGAGTTCACCGGGGAGCTGTTTTTT. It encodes CASSAAREFTGELFF.

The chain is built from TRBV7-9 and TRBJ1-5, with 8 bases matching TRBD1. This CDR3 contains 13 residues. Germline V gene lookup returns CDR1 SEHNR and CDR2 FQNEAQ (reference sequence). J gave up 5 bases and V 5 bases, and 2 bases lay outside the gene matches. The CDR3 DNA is TGTGCCAGCAGCCTGACAGGGGATCAGCCCCAGCATTTT. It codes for CASSLTGDQPQHF.

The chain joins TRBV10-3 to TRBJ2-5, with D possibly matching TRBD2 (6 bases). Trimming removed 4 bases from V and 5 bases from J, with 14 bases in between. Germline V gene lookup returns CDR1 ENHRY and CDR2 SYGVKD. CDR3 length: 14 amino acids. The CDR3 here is CAISGTSTGETQYF. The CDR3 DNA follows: TGTGCCATCAGTGGCACTAGCACTGGGGAGACCCAGTACTTC.

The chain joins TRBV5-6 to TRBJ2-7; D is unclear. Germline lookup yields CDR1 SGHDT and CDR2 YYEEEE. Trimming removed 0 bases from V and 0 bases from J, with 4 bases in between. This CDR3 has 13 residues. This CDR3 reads CASSLDNSYEQYF. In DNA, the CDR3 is TGTGCCAGCAGCTTGGACAACTCCTACGAGCAGTACTTC.

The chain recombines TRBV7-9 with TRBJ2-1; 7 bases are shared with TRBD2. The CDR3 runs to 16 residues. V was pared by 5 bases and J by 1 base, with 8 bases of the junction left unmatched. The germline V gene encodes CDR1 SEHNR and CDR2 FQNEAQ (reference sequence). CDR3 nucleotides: TGTGCCAGCAGCCCCACTCCTAGCGGTTCCTACAATGAGCAGTTCTTC. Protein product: CASSPTPSGSYNEQFF.

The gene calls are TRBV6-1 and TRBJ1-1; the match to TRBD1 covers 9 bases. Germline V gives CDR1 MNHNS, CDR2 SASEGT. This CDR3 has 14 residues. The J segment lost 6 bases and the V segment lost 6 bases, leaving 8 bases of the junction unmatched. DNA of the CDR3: TGTGCCAGCAGGGGCGGGGGACAGGGCGCTGAAGCTTTCTTT. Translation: CASRGGGQGAEAFF.

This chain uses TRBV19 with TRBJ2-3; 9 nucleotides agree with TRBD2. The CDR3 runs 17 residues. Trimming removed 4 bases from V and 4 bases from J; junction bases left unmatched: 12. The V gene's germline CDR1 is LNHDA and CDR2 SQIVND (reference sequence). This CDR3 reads CASSTAGSGSFPDTQYF. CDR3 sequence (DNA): TGTGCCAGTAGTACCGCAGGTAGCGGGAGTTTCCCAGATACGCAGTATTTT.

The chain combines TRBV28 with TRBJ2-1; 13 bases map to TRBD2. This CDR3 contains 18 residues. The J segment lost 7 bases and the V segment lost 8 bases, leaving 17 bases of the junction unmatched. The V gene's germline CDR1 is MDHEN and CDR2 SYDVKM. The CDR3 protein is CASDGPRTSGSHGNEQFF. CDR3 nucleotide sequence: TGTGCCAGCGACGGACCTCGGACTAGCGGGAGTCATGGGAATGAGCAGTTCTTC.

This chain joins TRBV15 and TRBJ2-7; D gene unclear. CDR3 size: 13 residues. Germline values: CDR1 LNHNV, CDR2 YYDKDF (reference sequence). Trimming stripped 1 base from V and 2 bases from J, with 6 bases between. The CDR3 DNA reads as TGTGCCACCAGCAGAGCTTGGACCTACGAGCAGTACTTC. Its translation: CATSRAWTYEQYF.

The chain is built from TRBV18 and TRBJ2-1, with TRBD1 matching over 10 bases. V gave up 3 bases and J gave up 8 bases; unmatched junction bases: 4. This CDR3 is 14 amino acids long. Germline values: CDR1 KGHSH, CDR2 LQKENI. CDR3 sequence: CASSPDRGSDEQFF. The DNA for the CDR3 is TGTGCCAGCTCACCGGACAGGGGGAGCGATGAGCAGTTCTTC.

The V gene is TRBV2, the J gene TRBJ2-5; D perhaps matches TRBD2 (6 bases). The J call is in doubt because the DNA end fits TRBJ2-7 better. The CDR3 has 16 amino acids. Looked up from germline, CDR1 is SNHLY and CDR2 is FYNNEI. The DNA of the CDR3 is TGTGCCAGCAACGGGGGTGTGATTGGATCATCCTACGAGCAGTACTTC. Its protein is CASNGGVIGSSYEQYF.

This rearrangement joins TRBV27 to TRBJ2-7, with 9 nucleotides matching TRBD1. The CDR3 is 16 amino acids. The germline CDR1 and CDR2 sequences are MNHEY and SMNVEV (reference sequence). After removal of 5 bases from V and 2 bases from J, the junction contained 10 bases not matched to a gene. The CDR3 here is CASSAFRDRVTYEQYF. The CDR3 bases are TGTGCCAGCAGTGCGTTCCGGGACAGGGTAACCTACGAGCAGTACTTC.

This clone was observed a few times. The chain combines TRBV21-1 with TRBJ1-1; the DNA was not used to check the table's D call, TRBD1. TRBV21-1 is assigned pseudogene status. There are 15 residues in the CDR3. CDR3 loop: CASSKMQGWLTEAFF. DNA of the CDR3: TGTGCCAGCAGCAAAATGCAGGGATGGTTAACTGAAGCTTTCTTT.